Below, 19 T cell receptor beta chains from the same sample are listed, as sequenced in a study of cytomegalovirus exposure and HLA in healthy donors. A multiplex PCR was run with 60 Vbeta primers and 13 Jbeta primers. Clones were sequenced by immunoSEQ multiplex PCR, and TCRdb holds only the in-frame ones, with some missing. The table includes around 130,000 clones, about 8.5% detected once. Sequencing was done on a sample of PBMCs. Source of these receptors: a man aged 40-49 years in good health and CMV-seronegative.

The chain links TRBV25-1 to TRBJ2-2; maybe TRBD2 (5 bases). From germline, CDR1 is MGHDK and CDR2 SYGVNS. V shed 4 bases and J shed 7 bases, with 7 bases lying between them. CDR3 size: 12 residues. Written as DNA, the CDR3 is TGTGCCAGCAGTGGTGGGAGCGGGGAGCTGTTTTTT. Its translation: CASSGGSGELFF.

Here the CDR3 DNA reads TGTGCCAGCAGTTTGGCGGGGGCGCGGACCGGGGAGCTGTTTTTT. It translates to CASSLAGARTGELFF. The chain joins TRBV7-9 to TRBJ2-2; possibly TRBD2 for D (7 bases). The germline gives CDR1 SEHNR, CDR2 FQNEAQ (reference sequence). V was trimmed by 6 bases and J by 5 bases, leaving 16 bases between them. This CDR3 comprises 15 residues.

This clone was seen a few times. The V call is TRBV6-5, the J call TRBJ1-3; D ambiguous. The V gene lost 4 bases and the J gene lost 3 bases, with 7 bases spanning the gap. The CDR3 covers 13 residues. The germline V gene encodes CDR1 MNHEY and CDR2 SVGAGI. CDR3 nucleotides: TGTGCCAGCAGTTCCCTCGGTGGAAACACCATATATTTT. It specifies CASSSLGGNTIYF.

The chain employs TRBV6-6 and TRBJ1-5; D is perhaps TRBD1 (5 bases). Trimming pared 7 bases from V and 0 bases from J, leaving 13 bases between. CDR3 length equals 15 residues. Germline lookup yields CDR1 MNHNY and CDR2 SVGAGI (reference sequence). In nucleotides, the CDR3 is TGTGCCAGCATCACAGGACCGTATAGCAATCAGCCCCAGCATTTT. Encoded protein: CASITGPYSNQPQHF.

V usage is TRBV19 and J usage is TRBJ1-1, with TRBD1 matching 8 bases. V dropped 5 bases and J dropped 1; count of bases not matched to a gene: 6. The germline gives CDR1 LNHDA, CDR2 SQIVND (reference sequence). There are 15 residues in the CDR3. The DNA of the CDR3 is TGTGCCAGTAGTGCCGGGACAGGTGGGAACACTGAAGCTTTCTTT. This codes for CASSAGTGGNTEAFF.

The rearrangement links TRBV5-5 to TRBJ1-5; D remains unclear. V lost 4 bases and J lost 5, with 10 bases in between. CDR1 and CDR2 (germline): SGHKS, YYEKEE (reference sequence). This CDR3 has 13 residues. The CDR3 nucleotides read TGTGCCAGCAGCGTACAGAGCCATCAGCCCCAGCATTTT. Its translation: CASSVQSHQPQHF.

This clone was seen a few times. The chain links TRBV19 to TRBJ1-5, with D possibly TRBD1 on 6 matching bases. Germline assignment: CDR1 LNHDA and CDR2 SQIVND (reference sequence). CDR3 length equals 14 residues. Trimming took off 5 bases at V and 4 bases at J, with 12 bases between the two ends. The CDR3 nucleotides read TGTGCCAGTAGTGCTGGGGGCAGAAATCAGCCCCAGCATTTT. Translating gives CASSAGGRNQPQHF.

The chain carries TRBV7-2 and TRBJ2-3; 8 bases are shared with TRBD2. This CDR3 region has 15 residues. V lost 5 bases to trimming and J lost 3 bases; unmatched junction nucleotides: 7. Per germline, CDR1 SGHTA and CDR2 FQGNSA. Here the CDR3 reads CASSPTGGRTDTQYF. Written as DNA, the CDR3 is TGTGCCAGCAGCCCTACGGGGGGGCGGACAGATACGCAGTATTTT.

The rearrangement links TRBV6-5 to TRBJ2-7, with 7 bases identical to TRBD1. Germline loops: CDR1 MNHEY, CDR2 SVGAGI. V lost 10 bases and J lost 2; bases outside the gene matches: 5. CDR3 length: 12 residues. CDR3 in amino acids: CATEGATYEQYF. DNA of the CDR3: TGTGCCACCGAGGGGGCCACCTACGAGCAGTACTTC.

For the CDR3, the DNA is TGTGCCAGCAGCTCAGGAGGGAGCTCCTACGAGCAGTACTTC. The encoded protein is CASSSGGSSYEQYF. The chain is built from TRBV7-2 and TRBJ2-7; tentative D call: TRBD2 (6 bases). Trimming removed 4 bases at V and 0 bases at J, with 10 bases between. CDR1 SGHTA and CDR2 FQGNSA come from the germline V gene. CDR3 length: 14 residues.

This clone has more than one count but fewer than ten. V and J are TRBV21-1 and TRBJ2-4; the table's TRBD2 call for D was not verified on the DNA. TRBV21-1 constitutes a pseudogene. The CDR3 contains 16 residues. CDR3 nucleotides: TGTGCCAGCAGCAAAGACCTAGATTTAGCCAAAAACATTCAGTACTTC. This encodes CASSKDLDLAKNIQYF.

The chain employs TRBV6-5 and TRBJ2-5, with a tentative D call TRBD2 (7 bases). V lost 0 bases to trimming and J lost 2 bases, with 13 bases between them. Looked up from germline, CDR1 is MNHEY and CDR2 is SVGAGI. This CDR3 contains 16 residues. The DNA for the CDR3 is TGTGCCAGCAGTTACTCGATGGCGGGGGCTCAAGAGACCCAGTACTTC. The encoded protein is CASSYSMAGAQETQYF.

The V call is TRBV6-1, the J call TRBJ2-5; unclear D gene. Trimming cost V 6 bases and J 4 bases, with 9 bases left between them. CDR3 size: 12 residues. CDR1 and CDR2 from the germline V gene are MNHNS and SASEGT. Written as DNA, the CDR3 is TGTGCCAGCAGCTTTCTAGGAGAGACCCAGTACTTC. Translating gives CASSFLGETQYF.

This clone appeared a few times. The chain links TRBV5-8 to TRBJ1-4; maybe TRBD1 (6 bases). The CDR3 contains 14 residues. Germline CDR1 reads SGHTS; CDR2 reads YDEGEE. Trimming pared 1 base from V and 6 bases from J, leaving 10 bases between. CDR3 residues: CASSLIGGHEKLFF. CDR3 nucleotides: TGTGCCAGCAGCTTGATTGGGGGCCATGAAAAACTGTTTTTT.

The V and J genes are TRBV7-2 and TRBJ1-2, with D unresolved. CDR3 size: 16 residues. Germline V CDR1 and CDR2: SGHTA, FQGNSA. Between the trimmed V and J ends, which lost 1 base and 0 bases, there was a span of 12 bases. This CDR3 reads CASSLVPEQANYGYTF. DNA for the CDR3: TGTGCCAGCAGCTTAGTTCCAGAACAAGCTAACTATGGCTACACCTTC.

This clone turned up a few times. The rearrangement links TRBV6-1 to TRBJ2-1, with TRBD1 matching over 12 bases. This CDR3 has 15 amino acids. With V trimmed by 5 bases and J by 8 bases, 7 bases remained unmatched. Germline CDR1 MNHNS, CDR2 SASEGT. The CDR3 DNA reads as TGTGCCAGCAGTACGACCGGGACAGGGGGCCATGAGCAGTTCTTC. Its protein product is CASSTTGTGGHEQFF.

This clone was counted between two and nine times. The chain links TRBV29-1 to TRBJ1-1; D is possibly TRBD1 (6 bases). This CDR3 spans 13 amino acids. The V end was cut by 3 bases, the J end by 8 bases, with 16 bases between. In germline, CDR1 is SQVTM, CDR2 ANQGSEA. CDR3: CSVDGTPNREAFF. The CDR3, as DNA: TGCAGCGTTGACGGGACACCCAATCGAGAAGCTTTCTTT.

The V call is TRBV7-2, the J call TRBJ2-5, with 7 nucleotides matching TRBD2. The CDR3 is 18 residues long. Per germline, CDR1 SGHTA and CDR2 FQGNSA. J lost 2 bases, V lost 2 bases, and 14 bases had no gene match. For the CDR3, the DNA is TGTGCCAGCAGCTTATCCCCGGCGGGGGTCGGCTTACAAGAGACCCAGTACTTC. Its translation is CASSLSPAGVGLQETQYF.

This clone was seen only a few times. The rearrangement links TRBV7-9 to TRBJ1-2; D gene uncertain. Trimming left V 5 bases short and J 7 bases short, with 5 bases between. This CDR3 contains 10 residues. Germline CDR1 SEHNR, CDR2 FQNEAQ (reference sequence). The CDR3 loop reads CASSLIGYTF. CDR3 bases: TGTGCCAGCAGCCTTATTGGCTACACCTTC.